This TCR beta chain was captured by sequencing in a study of T cell changes during pregnancy in multiple sclerosis. The data were produced by immunoSEQ multiplex PCR, yet TCRdb's version contains in-frame clones alone and is incomplete. This table has 35,000 to 50,000 clones, around four fifths appearing once. The CDR3 has 16 amino acids. V was trimmed by 4 bases and J by 3 bases, leaving 16 bases between them. CDR1 and CDR2 (germline): ENHRY, SYGVKD. This chain joins TRBV10-3 and TRBJ2-4, with D possibly matching TRBD2 (5 bases). The specimen was CD4+ T cells from peripheral blood mononuclear cells, collected before pregnancy. The TCR was taken from a female donor with multiple sclerosis, enrolled in a pregnancy study. For the CDR3, the DNA is TGTGCCATCAGTGGTGAAGGGAGTGTTGGCAAAAACATTCAGTACTTC. It is translated as CAISGEGSVGKNIQYF.